One and the same sample provided the 21 T cell receptor beta chains below, sequenced in a study of T-cell reconstitution after alpha-beta-depleted transplantation in children. As it was prepared, the TCRbeta library received unique molecular identifiers. TCRdb re-called the PCR reads through MiXCR, storing one row per CDR3 protein. The repertoire holds some 600,000 distinct CDR3 sequences, approximately 16% seen once, with 1.1% in the top ten. The sequencing here drew on PBMCs from the stem cell graft donor, taken from the stem cell graft. Receptor source: a human donor who donated a stem cell graft to a child with acute myeloid leukemia.

This clonotype came up a few times. The chain combines TRBV7-2 with TRBJ2-1; 12 positions match TRBD2. Trimming took 7 bases from V and 6 from J; bases not matched to a gene: 7. CDR3 length: 15 residues. Per the germline V gene, CDR1 is SGHTA and CDR2 is FQGNSA. The CDR3 bases are TGTGCCAGCACTCCGACTAGCGGGGGAGCCAATGAGCAGTTCTTC. It translates to CASTPTSGGANEQFF.

Only a few counts were recorded for this clonotype. This sequence joins TRBV20-1 and TRBJ1-5; possibly TRBD1 for D (6 bases). Germline V lookup: CDR1 DFQATT, CDR2 SNEGSKA (reference sequence). V dropped 3 bases and J dropped 5 bases, with 11 bases sitting between them. The CDR3 spans 13 residues. The DNA for the CDR3 is TGCAGTGCTAGTTCGGGGGCAGATCAGCCCCAGCATTTT. This sequence encodes CSASSGADQPQHF.

Ten or more counts support this clonotype. This chain uses TRBV7-9 with TRBJ2-7, with 9 bases that match TRBD1. The germline CDR1 and CDR2 sequences are SEHNR and FQNEAQ (reference sequence). CDR3 length: 13 amino acids. With V trimmed by 1 base and J by 8 bases, 3 bases remained unmatched. This CDR3 reads CASSLGDREQQYV. The DNA of the CDR3 is TGTGCCAGCAGCTTAGGGGACAGGGAACAGCAGTACGTC.

This clonotype was seen many times. The chain recombines TRBV27 with TRBJ2-7; TRBD2 aligns across 10 bases. The CDR3 has 15 residues. The trim removed 2 bases at V and 2 bases at J, leaving 3 bases unmatched. Germline V gene lookup returns CDR1 MNHEY and CDR2 SMNVEV (reference sequence). The CDR3 sequence is CASSLTSGGAYEQYV. The CDR3 nucleotides are TGTGCCAGCAGTTTAACGAGCGGGGGGGCCTACGAGCAGTACGTC.

The table lists this clonotype with many counts. This rearrangement joins TRBV20-1 to TRBJ1-3, with 9 bases matching TRBD1. Germline lookup yields CDR1 DFQATT and CDR2 SNEGSKA (reference sequence). V dropped 5 bases and J dropped 3; count of bases not matched to a gene: 8. CDR3 length: 15 residues. As DNA, the CDR3 is TGCAGTGCTTCACCCGGGACAGGGAGTGGAAACACCATATATTTT. Amino acid sequence: CSASPGTGSGNTIYF.

This chain connects TRBV12-3 or TRBV12-4 to TRBJ1-2; TRBD1 agrees at 9 bases. Unmatched junction bases numbered 8, after V lost 6 bases and J lost 3 bases. The CDR3 length is 15 residues. The CDR3 sequence: CASRETGTGHYGYTF. CDR3 bases: TGTGCCAGCAGAGAAACCGGGACAGGGCACTATGGCTACACCTTC.

In this sample, this clonotype turned up many times. CDR3 nucleotide sequence: TGTGCCAGCAGCCAAGGCGGGCAGGTTCGCAATCAGCCCCAGCATTTT. This encodes CASSQGGQVRNQPQHF. The chain employs TRBV4-2 and TRBJ1-5; no reliable D call. V shed 1 base and J shed 2 bases, with 12 bases lying between them. The germline V gene has CDR1 LGHNA and CDR2 YNFKEQ. The CDR3 extends over 16 amino acids.

This clonotype was detected ten times or more. The chain carries TRBV27 and TRBJ1-4; D might be TRBD1 (6 bases). This CDR3 has 14 amino acids. Trimming removed 6 bases at V and 5 bases at J, with 13 bases between. CDR1 is MNHEY, CDR2 SMNVEV, per germline (reference sequence). The CDR3 DNA sequence: TGTGCCAGCAGGAAAGGGGGGATAAATGAAAAACTGTTTTTT. The encoded protein is CASRKGGINEKLFF.

This clonotype was seen repeatedly, ten times or more. The V gene is TRBV29-1, the J gene TRBJ2-7, with D maybe TRBD1 (7 bases). Germline V gene lookup returns CDR1 SQVTM and CDR2 ANQGSEA. V lost 8 bases and J 9 bases, leaving 11 bases between the germline ends. The CDR3 loop spans 9 amino acids. CDR3 sequence reads: CSPQGGQYV. The CDR3 DNA sequence: TGCAGCCCCCAGGGGGGGCAGTACGTC.

The CDR3, as DNA: TGCGCCAGCAGCTTGAGTGACAGGGATACCGGCTATGGCTACACCTTC. Translation gives CASSLSDRDTGYGYTF. This rearrangement joins TRBV5-1 to TRBJ1-2; 7 bases align to TRBD1. Germline V gene lookup returns CDR1 SGHRS and CDR2 YFSETQ. This CDR3 region has 16 residues. J lost 4 bases, V lost 1 base, and 10 bases had no gene match. Full variable domain (rest looked up from reference TRBV5-1 and TRBJ1-2): KAGVTQTPRYLIKTRGQQVTLSCSPISGHRSVSWYQQTPGQGLQFLFEYFSETQRNKGNFPGRFSGRQFSNSRSEMNVSTLELGDSALYLCASSLSDRDTGYGYTFGSGTRLTVV.

This clonotype was seen many times. The V gene is TRBV5-5, the J gene TRBJ1-2, with no clear D. This CDR3 region has 15 residues. Trimming left V 4 bases short and J 0 bases short, with 13 bases between. Germline values: CDR1 SGHKS, CDR2 YYEKEE (reference sequence). Written as DNA, the CDR3 is TGTGCCAGCAGCCCTTGGGCCCAATCTAACTATGGCTACACCTTC. Translation: CASSPWAQSNYGYTF.

This clonotype was seen many times. V usage is TRBV20-1 and J usage is TRBJ1-6; 8 nucleotides agree with TRBD1. With V trimmed by 4 bases and J by 9 bases, 11 bases remained unmatched. CDR1 DFQATT and CDR2 SNEGSKA come from the germline V gene (reference sequence). The CDR3 is 15 residues long. This CDR3 is CSANPTGGRGSPLHF. The CDR3 region has the DNA TGCAGTGCTAACCCAACAGGGGGTCGGGGTTCACCCCTCCACTTT.

This clonotype was observed many times. The chain combines TRBV20-1 with TRBJ2-3; D gene unclear. In germline, CDR1 is DFQATT, CDR2 SNEGSKA (reference sequence). CDR3 size: 14 residues. Trimming pared 1 base from V and 5 bases from J, leaving 13 bases between. CDR3 protein: CSARAGRVVDTQYF. The DNA for the CDR3 is TGCAGTGCTAGAGCGGGCCGAGTGGTAGATACGCAGTATTTT.

In this sample, this clonotype turned up a few times. This sequence joins TRBV29-1 and TRBJ2-7; D perhaps matches TRBD2 (6 bases). The V gene lost 1 base and the J gene lost 7 bases, with 26 bases spanning the gap. Germline CDR1 and CDR2: SQVTM and ANQGSEA. CDR3 length: 17 residues. This CDR3 reads CSVEGGGLGVGTREQYF. CDR3 nucleotide sequence: TGCAGCGTTGAAGGAGGAGGGCTAGGGGTGGGCACTCGGGAGCAGTACTTC.

This clonotype was counted ten times or more. The chain combines TRBV7-2 with TRBJ2-1; possible D gene TRBD1, 6 bases. Trimming pared 5 bases from V and 6 bases from J, leaving 17 bases between. The CDR3 loop spans 15 amino acids. Germline CDR1 SGHTA, CDR2 FQGNSA. DNA of the CDR3: TGTGCCAGCAGCGCGAGGGGGACCGTCTCCAATGAGCAGTTCTTC. Its translation is CASSARGTVSNEQFF. Drawing the rest from reference TRBV7-2 and TRBJ2-1, the complete variable domain is GAGVSQSPSNKVTEKGKDVELRCDPISGHTALYWYRQSLGQGLEFLIYFQGNSAPDKSGLPSDRFSAERTGGSVSTLTIQRTQQEDSAVYLCASSARGTVSNEQFFGPGTRLTVL.

The CDR3 sequence: CASSSPGTGDTDTQYF. The CDR3 DNA follows: TGTGCCAGCAGTTCCCCCGGGACAGGGGACACAGATACGCAGTATTTT. The rearrangement links TRBV6-5 to TRBJ2-3, with 10 bases identical to TRBD1. From germline, CDR1 is MNHEY and CDR2 SVGAGI. With 4 bases clipped from V and 2 bases from J, the junction kept 6 bases outside the gene matches. The length of the CDR3 is 16 residues.

This clonotype was counted a few times. The chain recombines TRBV7-6 with TRBJ1-2; no definite D call. Between the trimmed V and J ends, which lost 5 bases and 3 bases, there was a span of 7 bases. The CDR3 covers 12 residues. In germline, CDR1 is SGHVS, CDR2 FNYEAQ. In nucleotides, the CDR3 is TGTGCCAGCAGCCCCTTGGACTATGGCTACACCTTC. This encodes CASSPLDYGYTF.

The V and J genes are TRBV25-1 and TRBJ1-2, with D uncertain. Trimming removed 3 bases at V and 10 bases at J, with 9 bases between. Germline V CDR1 and CDR2: MGHDK, SYGVNS. This CDR3 is built from 11 residues. Here the CDR3 DNA reads TGTGCCAGCAGTGACCCAAGGGTCTACACCTTC. This sequence encodes CASSDPRVYTF.

The chain couples TRBV29-1 to TRBJ2-3, with D tentatively TRBD2 (7 bases). Trimming cost V 7 bases and J 2 bases, with 25 bases left between them. Germline loops: CDR1 SQVTM, CDR2 ANQGSEA. The CDR3 runs to 17 residues. This CDR3 reads CSGSTGGTLRVTDTQYF. CDR3 coding DNA: TGCAGCGGTTCAACGGGGGGCACTCTTCGGGTCACAGATACGCAGTATTTT.

This clonotype was seen many times. The chain joins TRBV7-2 to TRBJ1-6; D uncertain. Trimming stripped 5 bases from V and 9 bases from J, with 11 bases between. The CDR3 is made up of 13 amino acids. The germline V gene has CDR1 SGHTA and CDR2 FQGNSA. CDR3 in DNA: TGTGCCAGCAGCGACCGGTCCTCTTCACCCCTCCACTTT. Translated, it gives CASSDRSSSPLHF.

This clonotype appeared many times. This chain links TRBV20-1 with TRBJ1-1; D remains ambiguous. This CDR3 is built from 15 residues. The V end lost 0 bases, the J end lost 4 bases, and 15 bases lay between the germline ends. CDR1 and CDR2 (germline): DFQATT, SNEGSKA (reference sequence). This chain's CDR3 is CSARDPGKGGTEAFF. The CDR3 DNA sequence: TGCAGTGCTAGAGATCCGGGGAAAGGTGGCACTGAAGCTTTCTTT.